The rows below give T cell receptor beta chains drawn from one sample of a study of spatial heterogeneity in lung cancer. TCRdb recomputed calls from the 5' RACE reads with MiXCR, one row per CDR3 protein. The sample records 8,500 to 13,000 distinct CDR3 sequences, about 8.6% being singletons. Sample: PBMCs, taken at surgery. The source is a male donor with early-stage non-small cell lung cancer. CDR3s include the opening cysteine and the closing phenylalanine or tryptophan. Fields, in order: D gene, V gene, J gene, clone size, CDR3 DNA, CDR3 protein. D genes are given only for firm matches. Clone size is shown for a subset of rows, as once, few, many or a class of expanded clone.

TRBD2	TRBV7-2	TRBJ2-4	few	TGTGCCAGCAGCTTAGGCGGGGGTGGAGCCAAAAACATTCAGTACTTC	CASSLGGGGAKNIQYF
NA	TRBV19	TRBJ1-1	many	TGTGCCAGTAGTGGGTTAGGACGAGGGCCCGAAGCTTTCTTT	CASSGLGRGPEAFF
TRBD1	TRBV5-1	TRBJ1-6	many	TGCGCCAGCAGCCCGGGACAGGGGTCCTATAATTCACCCCTCCACTTT	CASSPGQGSYNSPLHF
TRBD1	TRBV4-3	TRBJ2-1	many	TGCGCCAGCTCCGGGACAGGGCTCTACAATGAGCAGTTCTTC	CASSGTGLYNEQFF
NA	TRBV23-1	TRBJ1-5	many	TGCGCCAGCAGTCAATACATCTTAGAGGCAGGGGCTTTACCCGGTCAGCCCCAGCATTTT	CASSQYILEAGALPGQPQHF
NA	TRBV28	TRBJ2-7	NA	TGTGCCAGCTGGGGACATCCCTACGAGCAGTACTTC	CASWGHPYEQYF
NA	TRBV6-1	TRBJ2-2	many	TGTGCCAGCAGGGTGGTGTGGGTCACCGGGGAGCTGTTTTTT	CASRVVWVTGELFF
TRBD1	TRBV19	TRBJ1-2	medium-sized	TGTGCCAGTACGGATCGGGACAGGGGACTAAACTATGGCTACACCTTC	CASTDRDRGLNYGYTF
NA	TRBV7-9	TRBJ2-7	NA	TGTGCCACCCTTCGGGCCACCGGTTACGAGCAGTACTTC	CATLRATGYEQYF
NA	TRBV9	TRBJ1-6	many	TGTGCCAGCGGCAATTCAAATTCACCCCTCCACTTT	CASGNSNSPLHF
NA	TRBV10-3	TRBJ2-7	many	TGTGCCATCAGTGCCCAGGAAAAATACGAGCAGTACTTC	CAISAQEKYEQYF
NA	TRBV28	TRBJ2-7	many	TGTGCCAGCAGTTCACCCGGAGCCTACGAGCAGTACTTC	CASSSPGAYEQYF
NA	TRBV29-1	TRBJ2-7	medium-sized	TGCAGCGTTGATCTAGGGGGGGCCGAGCAGTACTTC	CSVDLGGAEQYF
NA	TRBV21-1	TRBJ2-4	few	TGTGCCAGCAGCAAAGCCTTGGGACAGGGTTTGGGGGATGTGGGCAAAAACATTCAGTACTTC	CASSKALGQGLGDVGKNIQYF
NA	TRBV15	TRBJ2-7	NA	TGTGCCACCAGCAGAGATACGGAAGGGGCGCGGGAGCAGTACTTC	CATSRDTEGAREQYF
NA	TRBV7-2	TRBJ1-6	NA	TGTGCCAGCAGCTCCCTCAGGGGTCCACCCCTCCACTTT	CASSSLRGPPLHF
NA	TRBV7-6	TRBJ2-3	many	TGTGCCAGCAGCTTCGGTGGGGGCGTCGCGGAGAGCACAGATACGCAGTATTTT	CASSFGGGVAESTDTQYF
NA	TRBV7-2	TRBJ2-4	many	TGTGCCAGCAGCTCTCCCCCAGGCCCGGAGTACTTC	CASSSPPGPEYF
TRBD1	TRBV12-5	TRBJ2-3	many	TGTGCTAGTGGCTACGGGACAGGAGGAGATACGCAGTATTTT	CASGYGTGGDTQYF
NA	TRBV6-5	TRBJ2-3	medium-sized	TGTGCCAGCAGTGCGTCTTTTGGGACAGATACGCAGTATTTT	CASSASFGTDTQYF
NA	TRBV10-3	TRBJ1-2	medium-sized	TGTGCCATCAGATCTGACAGAGGTCTCTACTATGGCTACACCTTC	CAIRSDRGLYYGYTF
NA	TRBV5-8	TRBJ2-7	medium-sized	TGTGCCAGCAGCTTGGTGGTCTACGAGCAGTACTTC	CASSLVVYEQYF
TRBD1	TRBV11-2	TRBJ2-5	many	TGTGCCAGCTCCATTCAGGGGGAAGAGACCCAGTACTTC	CASSIQGEETQYF
NA	TRBV30	TRBJ2-3	many	TGTGCCTGGAGTGTAACGGGCGTGGATACGCAGTATTTT	CAWSVTGVDTQYF
TRBD2	TRBV20-1	TRBJ2-1	NA	TGCAGTGCTCTTGGACTAGCGGGATCTTACAATGAGCAGTTCTTC	CSALGLAGSYNEQFF
NA	TRBV30	TRBJ2-2	many	TGTGCCTGGAGTGTAGCCGGGGCCGGGGAGCTGTTTTTT	CAWSVAGAGELFF
TRBD1	TRBV11-3	TRBJ2-7	many	TGTGCCAGCAGCGCCCGGACAGGGGGACCCTACGAGCAGTACTTC	CASSARTGGPYEQYF
NA	TRBV29-1	TRBJ2-1	many	TGCAGCGACAACTGGGGCCATGAGCAGTTCTTC	CSDNWGHEQFF
TRBD1	TRBV6-6	TRBJ2-4	many	TGTGCCAGCAAGGGACAGGGGTCTACGGGCAAAAACATTCAGTACTTC	CASKGQGSTGKNIQYF
NA	TRBV20-1	TRBJ2-7	NA	TGCAGTGCTAGGTCGGACTACGAGCAGTACTTC	CSARSDYEQYF
TRBD1	TRBV7-2	TRBJ2-3	NA	TGTGCCAGCAGTTCCGACAGGGCAGATACGCAGTATTTT	CASSSDRADTQYF
NA	TRBV5-1	TRBJ1-2	many	TGCGCCAGCAGCGCGCAGGGGTCTGGCTATGGCTACACCTTC	CASSAQGSGYGYTF
NA	TRBV10-1	TRBJ1-3	many	TGCGCCAGCAGTCCCTCCATGGGGAACACCATATATTTT	CASSPSMGNTIYF
NA	TRBV7-9	TRBJ2-5	many	TGTGCCAGCAGCGCCAAGGGCCGGGAGACCCAGTACTTC	CASSAKGRETQYF
TRBD1	TRBV13	TRBJ2-5	many	TGTGCCAGCAGCACTGCCACAGGGGACAGCCAAGAGACCCAGTACTTC	CASSTATGDSQETQYF
NA	TRBV7-9	TRBJ2-3	many	TGTGCCAGCAGCTTAATGGCAGACACAGATACGCAGTATTTT	CASSLMADTDTQYF
TRBD1	TRBV20-1	TRBJ1-2	many	TGCAGTGCTAGAGTAGGGACAGGGGGCAACTATGGCTACACCTTC	CSARVGTGGNYGYTF
NA	TRBV6-2/TRBV6-3	TRBJ1-4	many	TGTGCCAGCAGTCGGCAGGGACGTGAAAAACTGTTTTTT	CASSRQGREKLFF
NA	TRBV5-5	TRBJ2-3	NA	TGTGCCAGCAGCTTGCACGGAACAGATACGCAGTATTTT	CASSLHGTDTQYF
NA	TRBV23-1	TRBJ2-3	NA	TGCGCCAGCATACTCCCGCCGGGCCCCTCGCCGGATACGCAGTATTTT	CASILPPGPSPDTQYF
NA	TRBV14	TRBJ2-5	many	TGTGCCAGCAGCCAAGATTATGGGGCAGGAGTTCAAGAGACCCAGTACTTC	CASSQDYGAGVQETQYF
NA	TRBV10-3	TRBJ1-1	many	TGTGCCATCAGTGATACAGGGAGAGTGAACACTGAAGCTTTCTTT	CAISDTGRVNTEAFF
NA	TRBV14	TRBJ2-7	many	TGTGCCAGCAGCCCTTCTGGGGTCAGCGCTCCCTACGAGCAGTACTTC	CASSPSGVSAPYEQYF
NA	TRBV4-3	TRBJ2-7	few	TGCGCCAGCAGCCAGGGGGGCGGGGTAGGCCCTCAGTACTTC	CASSQGGGVGPQYF
TRBD2	TRBV13	TRBJ2-1	medium-sized	TGTGCCAGCAGCTTATCCGGCGGGGGATACAATGAGCAGTTCTTC	CASSLSGGGYNEQFF
TRBD2	TRBV28	TRBJ2-1	medium-sized	TGTGCCAGCAGTCGCCCCCCGGGACTAGGGGATGAGCAGTTCTTC	CASSRPPGLGDEQFF
NA	TRBV7-9	TRBJ1-1	many	TGTGCCAGCAGTTCGGGGGTGAACACTGAAGCTTTCTTT	CASSSGVNTEAFF
NA	TRBV29-1	TRBJ2-7	many	TGCAGCGTTTGGAGCTACACCGCCTACGAGCAGTACTTC	CSVWSYTAYEQYF
TRBD1	TRBV29-1	TRBJ1-4	few	TGCAGCGCGCTTACAGGGGGGTTAACTAATGAAAAACTGTTTTTT	CSALTGGLTNEKLFF
NA	TRBV11-2	TRBJ2-7	medium-sized	TGTGCCAGCAGCTTAAGATACGAGCAGTACTTC	CASSLRYEQYF
NA	TRBV12-3/TRBV12-4	TRBJ1-3	medium-sized	TGTGCCAGCAGTGCCGGGACACCTTATCGCTCTGGAAACACCATATATTTT	CASSAGTPYRSGNTIYF
NA	TRBV6-2/TRBV6-3	TRBJ1-1	many	TGTGCCAGCAGCCCTAAGGGGGGCAGTACTGAAGCTTTCTTT	CASSPKGGSTEAFF
TRBD2	TRBV5-6	TRBJ2-3	medium-sized	TGTGCCAGCACCGTGTCCTTGGGACTAGGGGCTAGCACAGATACGCAGTATTTT	CASTVSLGLGASTDTQYF
TRBD1	TRBV5-4	TRBJ2-1	many	TGTGCCAGCAGCTGGGGACAGGGGGCACCCAATGAGCAGTTCTTC	CASSWGQGAPNEQFF
NA	TRBV6-2/TRBV6-3	TRBJ1-5	many	TGTGCCAGCAGTTACAGGGGATACAATCAGCCCCAGCATTTT	CASSYRGYNQPQHF
NA	TRBV6-2/TRBV6-3	TRBJ2-5	many	TGTGCCAGCAGTTACGCGGGGAGCAGGGGAGAGACCCAGTACTTC	CASSYAGSRGETQYF
NA	TRBV7-2	TRBJ1-5	few	TGTGCCAGCAGCTTAGAGGGGGGCCGGCGCGGTCAGCCCCAGCATTTT	CASSLEGGRRGQPQHF
TRBD2	TRBV7-2	TRBJ2-3	NA	TGTGCCAGCAGCAAACCGGGACTAGCGGGGGCAAAGCAGTATTTT	CASSKPGLAGAKQYF
NA	TRBV12-3/TRBV12-4	TRBJ1-1	once	TGTGCCAGCAGTTTACCCCGGAGCAGTGAAGCTTTCTTT	CASSLPRSSEAFF
NA	TRBV7-2	TRBJ1-5	many	TGTGCCAGCAGCTTAGGGGGGTATAGCAATCAGCCCCAGCATTTT	CASSLGGYSNQPQHF